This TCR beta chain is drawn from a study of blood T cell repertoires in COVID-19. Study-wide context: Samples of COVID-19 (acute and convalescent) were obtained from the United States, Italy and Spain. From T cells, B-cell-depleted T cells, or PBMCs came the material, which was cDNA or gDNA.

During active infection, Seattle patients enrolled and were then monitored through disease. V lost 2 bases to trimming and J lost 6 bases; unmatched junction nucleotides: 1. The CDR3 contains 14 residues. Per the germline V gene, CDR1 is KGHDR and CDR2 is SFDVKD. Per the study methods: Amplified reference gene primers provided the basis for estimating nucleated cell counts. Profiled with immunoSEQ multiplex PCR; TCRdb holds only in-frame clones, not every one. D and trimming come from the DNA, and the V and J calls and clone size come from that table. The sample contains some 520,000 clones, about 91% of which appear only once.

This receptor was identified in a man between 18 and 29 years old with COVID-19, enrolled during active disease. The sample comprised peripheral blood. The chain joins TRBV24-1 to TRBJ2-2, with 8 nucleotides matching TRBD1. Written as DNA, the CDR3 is TGTGCCACCAGTGATTGGACAGGGTCCGGGGAGCTGTTTTTT. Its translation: CATSDWTGSGELFF.